Listed here is a single T cell receptor (beta chain). Deep-level settings were used for running the assay. Per the authors' pipeline: There were no quality scores in the junction-only immunoSEQ sequences, so filtering differed. Method: immunoSEQ multiplex PCR; TCRdb's copy keeps in-frame clones and lacks some. V and J calls and clone size are copied from that table; D and trimming were computed from the DNA. The table records 1.6 million or so clones, 95% to 97% of them present only once. Germline V lookup: CDR1 MDHEN, CDR2 SYDVKM. V lost 6 bases, J lost 3 bases, and 9 bases stayed unmatched. This CDR3 spans 15 amino acids. Every contributor of samples was a Caucasian grown-up residing in Nashville, Tennessee. The sample originates from a study of shared clonotypes between healthy human individuals. Overall study context: CD4 naive and CD4 memory each took three plates per donor, while CD8 naive took two and CD8 memory one.

The sample consisted of naive CD4+ T cells sorted from blood. As to subset: CD45RA+ positively selected. The chain carries TRBV28 and TRBJ2-7, with 9 nucleotides matching TRBD1. The clonotype originates from a man aged 30 to 39 in good health. This CDR3 is CASSPLRQGDYEQYF. The DNA of the CDR3 is TGTGCCAGCAGCCCGCTAAGACAGGGGGACTACGAGCAGTACTTC.